This record covers a single T cell receptor beta chain. Its antigen is unknown. The CDR3 is 15 amino acids. The ends were cut back, 0 bases at V and 0 bases at J, with 9 bases in the middle. Germline CDR1 LNHNV, CDR2 YYDKDF (reference sequence). This sample stems from a study of shared clonotypes between healthy human individuals. Findings and caveats of the study: Sharing across a few donors was seen in roughly 5.2% of naive CD4 clonotypes.

Positively selected for CCR7, the CD45RO-negative cells used as naive CD8 cells excluded terminally differentiated effector memory CD45RA+ cells. Only in-frame clones appear in the TCRdb table, and some are missing; sequencing was by immunoSEQ multiplex PCR. Among some 800,000 clones, about 91% were seen once, and the ten largest hold 24%. The material sequenced was naive CD8+ T cells sorted from blood. The genes are TRBV15 and TRBJ2-7; no clear D gene. The TCR was taken from a young man in good health. The CDR3 loop is CATSRDRGHSYEQYF. In nucleotides, the CDR3 is TGTGCCACCAGCAGAGACAGAGGTCACTCCTACGAGCAGTACTTC.